The T cell receptor (beta chain) described here comes from a study of shared T cell receptors in the human thymus. Here immunoSEQ multiplex PCR was the method, and the copy in TCRdb shows in-frame clones only, minus some. The data hold more than 550,000 clones, with approximately 85% observed a single time. V shed 3 bases and J shed 4 bases, with 18 bases lying between them. Germline V gene lookup returns CDR1 SGHTA and CDR2 FQGNSA. The length of the CDR3 is 16 residues. The same data also contributed to another study, on human thymus T cells. That publication notes: All donors were healthy Finnish infants who were undergoing corrective surgery to treat congenital heart defects. Thymus pieces cut out during corrective heart surgery were the tissue that was used. It looked as if thymic and blood repertoires used V and J genes in a biased way. Related studies noted strongly shared thymic repertoires across unrelated people.

Sample: thymocytes. The receptor comes from a girl under three years old with a congenital heart defect. V is TRBV7-2 and J is TRBJ1-1, with D maybe TRBD1 (5 bases). The CDR3 bases are TGTGCCAGCAGCTTTGAAGGGGCCCTACGCTCCACTGAAGCTTTCTTT. The encoded protein is CASSFEGALRSTEAFF.